The 22 T cell receptor beta chains listed next were all sequenced from one sample in a study of shared clonotypes between healthy human individuals. Repertoires were generated with immunoSEQ multiplex PCR, while TCRdb's copy carries only in-frame clones and drops some. This table has some 1,600,000 clones, 98% appearing once. Material: naive CD4+ T cells sorted from blood. Indicated subset: CD45RA+ positively selected. The receptors originated from a man aged 30 to 45 in good health.

The V gene is TRBV5-6, the J gene TRBJ2-7, with 8 bases fitting TRBD1. The CDR3 contains 14 residues. V lost 6 bases and J lost 4; bases outside the gene matches: 9. Germline loops: CDR1 SGHDT, CDR2 YYEEEE. CDR3 residues: CASNSAGQVYEQYF. CDR3 sequence (DNA): TGTGCCAGCAACAGCGCGGGACAGGTTTACGAGCAGTACTTC.

Note on this clone: Other DNA sequences in the sample encode the same CDR3. The chain has TRBV7-9 and TRBJ1-3; D possibly corresponds to TRBD1 (6 bases). Trimming left V 5 bases short and J 4 bases short, with 12 bases between. Germline V CDR1 and CDR2: SEHNR, FQNEAQ (reference sequence). CDR3 length: 14 residues. The DNA of the CDR3 is TGTGCCAGCAGCCTCGCCGGGGGCGGAAACACCATATATTTT. Amino acids: CASSLAGGGNTIYF. The whole variable domain, filled in from reference TRBV7-9 and TRBJ1-3, reads DTGVSQNPRHKITKRGQNVTFRCDPISEHNRLYWYRQTLGQGPEFLTYFQNEAQLEKSRLLSDRFSAERPKGSFSTLEIQRTEQGDSAMYLCASSLAGGGNTIYFGEGSWLTVV.

V and J are TRBV5-8 and TRBJ2-3; D gene uncertain. Trimming cost V 0 bases and J 4 bases, with 3 bases left between them. Germline V gene sequence: CDR1 SGHTS, CDR2 YDEGEE. The CDR3 spans 12 residues. The CDR3 coding sequence is TGTGCCAGCAGCTTGGTCCCAGATACGCAGTATTTT. It yields the protein CASSLVPDTQYF.

This clone has a single count. The V and J genes are TRBV7-2 and TRBJ2-7; 8 bases match TRBD2. Germline lookup yields CDR1 SGHTA and CDR2 FQGNSA. The CDR3 is 18 residues long. V lost 2 bases to trimming and J lost 2 bases; unmatched junction nucleotides: 14. CDR3 DNA sequence: TGTGCCAGCAGCTTACCGGGGGGGTACAGCCCGGGAGCCTACGAGCAGTACTTC. It yields the protein CASSLPGGYSPGAYEQYF.

The rearrangement uses TRBV6-5 and TRBJ2-2; D possibly corresponds to TRBD1 (5 bases). This CDR3 is built from 15 residues. Trimming removed 8 bases at V and 4 bases at J, with 17 bases between. Per the germline V gene, CDR1 is MNHEY and CDR2 is SVGAGI. This CDR3 is CASRLGVRSTGELFF. The CDR3 nucleotides read TGTGCCAGCCGATTAGGGGTGCGCAGCACCGGGGAGCTGTTTTTT.

J is TRBJ1-1 and V is TRBV9; D might be TRBD1 (5 bases). The CDR3 length is 13 residues. Germline CDR1 reads SGDLS; CDR2 reads YYNGEE. V dropped 0 bases and J dropped 7 bases, with 10 bases sitting between them. CDR3 region: CASSVAGSGEAFF. The CDR3 DNA sequence: TGTGCCAGCAGCGTAGCAGGGAGCGGTGAAGCTTTCTTT.

This clone was counted once. J is TRBJ1-2 and V is TRBV18; tentative D call: TRBD1 (5 bases). The germline gives CDR1 KGHSH, CDR2 LQKENI. V gave up 2 bases and J gave up 3 bases, with 13 bases separating them. The CDR3 is made up of 15 amino acids. This CDR3 is CASSPNSGRDYGYTF. In DNA form, the CDR3 reads TGTGCCAGCTCACCAAACTCAGGGAGGGACTATGGCTACACCTTC.

This clone has just one count. The rearrangement joins TRBV4-1 to TRBJ1-3; 8 bases are shared with TRBD1. The CDR3 is 15 amino acids. V shed 2 bases, J shed 3 bases, and the junction held 3 bases outside the gene matches. Germline V lookup: CDR1 MGHRA, CDR2 YSYEKL. CDR3 protein: CASSQKDRVGNTIYF. For the CDR3, the DNA is TGCGCCAGCAGCCAAAAGGACAGGGTTGGAAACACCATATATTTT.

The chain carries TRBV29-1 and TRBJ2-3; D uncertain. V was shortened by 3 bases and J by 1 base, with 8 bases between the two germline ends. CDR3 length: 13 residues. The germline V gene encodes CDR1 SQVTM and CDR2 ANQGSEA. CDR3 sequence reads: CSVDGLGTDTQYF. CDR3 nucleotides: TGCAGCGTTGATGGGTTGGGCACAGATACGCAGTATTTT.

The rearrangement links TRBV28 to TRBJ1-4; D unclear. Germline CDR1 reads MDHEN; CDR2 reads SYDVKM. The CDR3 sequence is 16 residues long. V lost 3 bases, J lost 7 bases, and 18 bases lay in between. In nucleotides, the CDR3 is TGTGCCAGCAGTTTTTTGTGGGATGAGCATGGTGAAAAACTGTTTTTT. It translates to CASSFLWDEHGEKLFF.

The chain joins TRBV30 to TRBJ1-4, with D perhaps matching TRBD1 (6 bases). This CDR3 has 12 residues. V was clipped by 8 bases and J by 7 bases, with 14 bases between them. CDR1 is GTSNPN and CDR2 is SVGIG in the germline V gene (reference sequence). The CDR3 DNA follows: TGTGCCCTAGGGGGGGAGACTGAAAAACTGTTTTTT. Encoded protein: CALGGETEKLFF.

The V call is TRBV7-2, the J call TRBJ2-2, with D unresolved. The CDR3 length is 16 residues. V was pared by 2 bases and J by 0 bases, with 10 bases between. CDR1 is SGHTA, CDR2 FQGNSA, per germline. The CDR3, as DNA: TGTGCCAGCAGCTTATACGAGAGTTCGAACACCGGGGAGCTGTTTTTT. It specifies CASSLYESSNTGELFF.

The rearrangement joins TRBV7-2 to TRBJ2-7, with D possibly being TRBD1 (5 bases). This CDR3 contains 14 residues. V lost 1 base and J lost 3, with 10 bases in between. CDR1 and CDR2 from the germline V gene are SGHTA and FQGNSA. The DNA for the CDR3 is TGTGCCAGCAGCTTAGGGCAGGGCATCTACGAGCAGTACTTC. It specifies CASSLGQGIYEQYF.

This clone appeared once. This rearrangement joins TRBV6-1 to TRBJ2-2; maybe TRBD1 (5 bases). V was clipped by 6 bases and J by 6 bases, with 5 bases between them. CDR1 is MNHNS and CDR2 is SASEGT in the germline V gene. CDR3 length: 11 amino acids. The CDR3 here is CASRGPGELFF. CDR3 DNA sequence: TGTGCCAGCAGGGGGCCCGGGGAGCTGTTTTTT.

The V call is TRBV7-3, the J call TRBJ1-6; TRBD1 is a possible D gene (6 bases). The CDR3 is 17 residues long. The V end was cut by 3 bases, the J end by 9 bases, with 21 bases between. Germline loops: CDR1 SGHTA, CDR2 FQGTGA. DNA for the CDR3: TGTGCCAGCAGCTTCAGGGGATCCAAAGCCCTCGGTTCACCCCTCCACTTT. It translates to CASSFRGSKALGSPLHF.

This sequence joins TRBV10-3 and TRBJ2-2, with no clear D. From germline, CDR1 is ENHRY and CDR2 SYGVKD. This CDR3 is 14 amino acids long. V was pared by 7 bases and J by 1 base, with 10 bases between. The CDR3 sequence: CAITAQGNTGELFF. CDR3 nucleotides: TGTGCCATCACGGCTCAAGGGAACACCGGGGAGCTGTTTTTT.

The chain uses TRBV18 and TRBJ2-1, with 16 positions matching TRBD2. The length of the CDR3 is 18 residues. Germline CDR1 reads KGHSH; CDR2 reads LQKENI. J was trimmed by 4 bases and V by 3 bases; bases with no gene match: 6. CDR3 DNA sequence: TGTGCCAGCTCACCGCCGGGACTAGCGGGAGGGATATACAATGAGCAGTTCTTC. Amino acid sequence: CASSPPGLAGGIYNEQFF.

The genes are TRBV7-2 and TRBJ2-7; 8 positions match TRBD2. V lost 4 bases, J lost 9 bases, and 5 bases stayed unmatched. In germline, CDR1 is SGHTA, CDR2 FQGNSA. The CDR3 is 12 residues long. The CDR3, as DNA: TGTGCCAGCAGCTGGGAACTAGCGGTGCAGTACTTC. It encodes CASSWELAVQYF.

The chain uses TRBV29-1 and TRBJ1-4, with D unclear. Germline CDR1 is SQVTM and CDR2 is ANQGSEA. The CDR3 consists of 11 residues. With 5 bases removed from V and 7 bases from J, the gap between germline ends came to 8 bases. CDR3 DNA: TGCAGCGTTTTTAAAGGTGAAAAACTGTTTTTT. It encodes CSVFKGEKLFF.

The chain joins TRBV6-6 to TRBJ1-1; D unclear. CDR3 length: 12 amino acids. Germline V gene sequence: CDR1 MNHNY, CDR2 SVGAGI (reference sequence). The V and J ends lost 9 bases and 1 base respectively, with 9 bases between them. The CDR3, as DNA: TGTGCCAGTCTGACAAAGAACACTGAAGCTTTCTTT. Translation: CASLTKNTEAFF.

V gene TRBV7-2 combines with J gene TRBJ2-1; 9 bases agree with TRBD1. The CDR3 runs 16 residues. V lost 5 bases and J lost 6; bases outside the gene matches: 11. The germline CDR1 and CDR2 sequences are SGHTA and FQGNSA. The CDR3 reads CASSPSLGQGSNEQFF. The CDR3 region has the DNA TGTGCCAGCAGCCCCTCACTTGGACAGGGGAGCAATGAGCAGTTCTTC.

The chain carries TRBV10-3 and TRBJ2-1; TRBD1 aligns across 8 bases. This CDR3 has 15 amino acids. Trimming at V came to 10 bases and at J to 2 bases, leaving 10 bases not matched to a gene. Germline CDR1 and CDR2: ENHRY and SYGVKD. CDR3 nucleotide sequence: TGTGCCAGCCCCACCGGGACAGGAACCTACAATGAGCAGTTCTTC. Its translation is CASPTGTGTYNEQFF.